Listed below are T cell receptor beta chains from one sample, sequenced in a study of blood T cell repertoires in COVID-19. Some clones are missing from TCRdb's copy, which holds only in-frame ones; the method was immunoSEQ multiplex PCR. Counted here are over 110,000 clones, roughly 84% occurring once; the ten biggest clones make up more than 3%. Sequenced material: PBMCs or T cells enriched from blood (not recorded which). The receptors come from a man aged 50 to 59 in a cohort exposed to, infected with or recovered from COVID-19 (not recorded which). The CDR3 runs from the conserved cysteine through the conserved F or W. A D gene is named only where the DNA matches it firmly. Expanded clones get a size class; other rows say once, few or many, or leave the size out.

>TRBD2|TRBV7-8|NA|TRBJ2-7
TGTGCCAGCAAACCCGGACTAGCCTCCTACGAGCAGTACTTC
CASKPGLASYEQYF
>TRBD1|TRBV18|NA|TRBJ1-1
TGTGCCAGCTCTGGGGACAGGCACACTGAAGCTTTCTTT
CASSGDRHTEAFF
>TRBD2|TRBV19|NA|TRBJ2-3
TGTGCCAGTAGCCCCGGACTAGCGGTTTCAGATACGCAGTATTTT
CASSPGLAVSDTQYF
>TRBD2|TRBV10-1|NA|TRBJ2-1
TGCGCCAGCAGTCCCGGGGGGGGTAGCAATGAGCAGTTCTTC
CASSPGGGSNEQFF
>NA|TRBV7-9|NA|TRBJ2-7
TGTGCCAGCAGCTTAGGAGGTTACAGGTCCTACGAGCAGTACTTC
CASSLGGYRSYEQYF
>NA|TRBV10-2|few|TRBJ1-5
TGCGCCAGCAGTGAGTTGCGGGGAGGTCAGCCCCAGCATTTT
CASSELRGGQPQHF
>NA|TRBV7-2|NA|TRBJ2-7
TGTGCCAGCAGCTCAGGACAGAACTACGAGCAGTACTTC
CASSSGQNYEQYF
>TRBD2|TRBV14|NA|TRBJ2-1
TGTGCCAGCAGCCAAGAGATAGCGGGGGGGGCGAAAGCCTTCTTC
CASSQEIAGGAKAFF
>NA|TRBV11-2|few|TRBJ2-7
TGTGCCAGCAGCTTAGATCCCGGCAGGGCCTACGAGCAGTACTTC
CASSLDPGRAYEQYF
>NA|TRBV21-1|NA|TRBJ2-3
TGTGCCAGCAGCGCCCGGGACAGGGTCCCAGATACGCAGTATTTT
CASSARDRVPDTQYF
>TRBD1|TRBV19|NA|TRBJ1-2
TGTGCCAGTAGCCCGACAGGGGTATACTATGGCTACACCTTC
CASSPTGVYYGYTF
>TRBD1|TRBV19|NA|TRBJ2-2
TGTGCCAGTAGCCCGGACAGGGGGCGCCCCGGGGAGCTGTTTTTT
CASSPDRGRPGELFF
>TRBD2|TRBV7-8|NA|TRBJ2-7
TGTGCCAGCAGCTTAGAAGGTGCCGCGGGAGGGTCCTACGAGCAGTACTTC
CASSLEGAAGGSYEQYF
>NA|TRBV19|NA|TRBJ2-7
TGTGCCAGTAGCCAGACAGGATACACCTACGAGCAGTACTTC
CASSQTGYTYEQYF
>NA|TRBV4-1|NA|TRBJ2-7
TGCGCCAGCAGCCAAGAAGGGGGAACCTACGAGCAGTACTTC
CASSQEGGTYEQYF
>NA|TRBV6-5|NA|TRBJ1-2
TGTGCCAGCAGATGGACAGTGGACTATGGCTACACCTTC
CASRWTVDYGYTF
>NA|TRBV25-1|NA|TRBJ2-7
TGTGCCAGCAGACTTTCAGGGGGAGGCTACGAGCAGTACTTC
CASRLSGGGYEQYF
>TRBD1|TRBV4-1|NA|TRBJ2-1
TGCGCCAGCAGCCAGAGGACAGGGGAGGACCAGCAGTTCTTC
CASSQRTGEDQQFF
>NA|TRBV3-1/TRBV3-2|NA|TRBJ2-7
TGTGCCAGCAGCCAAGGTTCGAGCTCCTACGAGCAGTACTTC
CASSQGSSSYEQYF
>TRBD1|TRBV28|NA|TRBJ1-6
TGTGCCAGTACGGGGCGGATGGACAGGCCGAATTCACCCCTCCACTTT
CASTGRMDRPNSPLHF
>TRBD2|TRBV2|NA|TRBJ2-7
TGTGCCAGCAGTGAATTAGCGGGAATCTACGAGCAGTACTTC
CASSELAGIYEQYF
>TRBD1|TRBV6-5|NA|TRBJ2-7
TGTGCCAGCAGAGGACAGGGGTACGAGCAGTACTTC
CASRGQGYEQYF
>NA|TRBV7-5|NA|TRBJ2-2
TGTGTCAGAAGCTTAGATAGTACCGGGGAGCTGTTTTTT
CVRSLDSTGELFF
>TRBD2|TRBV18|few|TRBJ2-1
TGTGCCAGCTCACCACTAGCGGGAGTAAACAATGAGCAGTTCTTC
CASSPLAGVNNEQFF
>NA|TRBV3-1/TRBV3-2|few|TRBJ2-2
TGTGCCAGCAGCTCTAGCCTGGCGGGGGAGCTGTTTTTT
CASSSSLAGELFF
>TRBD2|TRBV3-1/TRBV3-2|NA|TRBJ2-3
TGTGCCAGCAGCCAAGTAGGGCGGGGGGTGGCAGATACGCAGTATTTT
CASSQVGRGVADTQYF
>TRBD1|TRBV12-5|NA|TRBJ1-1
TGTGCTAGTGGTTCTACAGGGGGCGCGAAAGAAACTGAAGCTTTCTTT
CASGSTGGAKETEAFF
>TRBD2|TRBV18|NA|TRBJ2-6
TGTGCCAGCTCACCCCTAATCGTTCTAGCGGGAGGATTTGGGGCCAACGTCCTGACTTTC
CASSPLIVLAGGFGANVLTF
>TRBD1|TRBV7-2|NA|TRBJ1-2
TGTGCCAGCAGCTCAGAGACAGGGGGGAACTATGGCTACACCTTC
CASSSETGGNYGYTF
>TRBD1|TRBV4-1|few|TRBJ2-1
TGCGCCAGCAGCCCGGGACAGGGGGCCTACAATGAGCAGTTCTTC
CASSPGQGAYNEQFF
>TRBD1|TRBV29-1|NA|TRBJ2-3
TGCAGCGTTGCGAGGCAGGGGGCTACAGATACGCAGTATTTT
CSVARQGATDTQYF
>TRBD2|TRBV11-1|NA|TRBJ2-5
TGTGCCAGCAGCCCGCTTAGCGGGGGCCACCAAGAGACCCAGTACTTC
CASSPLSGGHQETQYF
>NA|TRBV7-2|NA|TRBJ2-3
TGTGCCAGCAGCTTTGGCCCCCCCACAGATACGCAGTATTTT
CASSFGPPTDTQYF
>NA|TRBV24-1|NA|TRBJ1-1
TGTGCCACCAGTGATTTATCGCGGGGTGTGAACACTGAAGCTTTCTTT
CATSDLSRGVNTEAFF
>TRBD2|TRBV9|NA|TRBJ2-1
TGTGCCAGCAGCGTAACTAGCGGGGACAATGAGCAGTTCTTC
CASSVTSGDNEQFF
>TRBD1|TRBV18|NA|TRBJ2-1
TGTGCCAGCTCACCACTTCAGGGGGCGAATGAGCAGTTCTTC
CASSPLQGANEQFF
>TRBD2|TRBV28|NA|TRBJ2-1
TGTGCCAGCACCAACAGCGGAGCGGGAGGGCCTTATGAGCAGTTCTTC
CASTNSGAGGPYEQFF
>NA|TRBV7-9|NA|TRBJ2-5
TGTGCCAGCAGCCCTTACACGGGGGAAGAGACCCAGTACTTC
CASSPYTGEETQYF
>NA|TRBV6-4|NA|TRBJ2-6
TGTGCCAGCAGTCCGGAGGGAGCTGGGGCCAACGTCCTGACTTTC
CASSPEGAGANVLTF
>NA|TRBV4-1|NA|TRBJ2-2
TGCGCCAGCAGGGGCGCCGGGGAGCTGTTTTTT
CASRGAGELFF
>TRBD1|TRBV19|NA|TRBJ1-2
TGTGCCAGTAGGCCAGGGACAGGGTTAGGCTACACCTTC
CASRPGTGLGYTF
>NA|TRBV5-1|once|TRBJ1-2
TGCGCCAGCAGCTTGGACCCGACTGGTATCTATGGCTACACCTTC
CASSLDPTGIYGYTF
>TRBD2|TRBV3-1/TRBV3-2|NA|TRBJ2-3
TGTGCCAGCAGCCTAAGAAGCGGACTAGCGGGGGATACGCAGTATTTT
CASSLRSGLAGDTQYF
>NA|TRBV18|NA|TRBJ1-2
TGTGCCAGCTCGACTTCGAAAGGGAGGGGTGGCTACACCTTC
CASSTSKGRGGYTF